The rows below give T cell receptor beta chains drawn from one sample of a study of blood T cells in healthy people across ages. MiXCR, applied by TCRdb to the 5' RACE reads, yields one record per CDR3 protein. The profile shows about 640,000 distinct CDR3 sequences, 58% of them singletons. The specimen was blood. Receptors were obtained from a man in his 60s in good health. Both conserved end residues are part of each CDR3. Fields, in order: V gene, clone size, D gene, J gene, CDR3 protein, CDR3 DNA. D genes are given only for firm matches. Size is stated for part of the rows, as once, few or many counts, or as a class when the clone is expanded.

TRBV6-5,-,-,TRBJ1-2,CATRETANYGYTF,TGTGCCACCAGAGAGACAGCGAACTATGGCTACACCTTC
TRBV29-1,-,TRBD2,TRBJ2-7,CSVGGGSGEQYF,TGCAGCGTTGGGGGGGGATCAGGGGAGCAGTACTTC
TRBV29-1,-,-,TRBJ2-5,CSVQGVRGTQETQYF,TGCAGCGTCCAGGGGGTCCGGGGGACCCAAGAGACCCAGTACTTC
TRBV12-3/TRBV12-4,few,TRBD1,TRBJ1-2,CASISTGFGYTF,TGTGCCAGCATATCGACAGGGTTTGGCTACACCTTC
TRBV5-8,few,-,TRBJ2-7,CASSLGLQVFYEQYF,TGTGCCAGCAGCCTTGGGTTACAGGTTTTTTACGAGCAGTACTTC
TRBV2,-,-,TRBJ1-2,CASSTQGGYGYTF,TGTGCCAGCAGTACACAGGGAGGTTATGGCTACACCTTC
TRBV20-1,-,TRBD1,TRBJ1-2,CSAVGQLSGGYTF,TGCAGTGCTGTGGGACAGTTGTCAGGGGGCTACACCTTC
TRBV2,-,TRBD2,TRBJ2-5,CASSELRGKETQYF,TGTGCCAGCAGTGAACTGCGGGGGAAAGAGACCCAGTACTTC
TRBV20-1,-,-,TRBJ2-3,CSARDPARVGFTQYF,TGCAGTGCTAGAGATCCGGCAAGGGTTGGGTTTACGCAGTATTTT
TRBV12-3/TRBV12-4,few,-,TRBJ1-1,CASSFLVNTEAFF,TGTGCCAGCAGTTTTTTAGTGAACACTGAAGCTTTCTTT
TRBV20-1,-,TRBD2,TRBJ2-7,CSAPLAGGPYNEQYF,TGCAGTGCTCCATTAGCGGGGGGGCCCTACAATGAGCAGTACTTC
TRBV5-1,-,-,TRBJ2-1,CASSFGSGETYNEQFF,TGCGCCAGCAGCTTTGGATCTGGGGAGACCTACAATGAGCAGTTCTTC
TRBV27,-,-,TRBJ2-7,CASSSSGAYEQYF,TGTGCCAGCAGTTCCTCAGGGGCCTACGAGCAGTACTTC
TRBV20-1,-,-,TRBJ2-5,CSARDLTEGHKETQYF,TGCAGTGCTAGAGATCTTACAGAGGGCCACAAAGAGACCCAGTACTTC
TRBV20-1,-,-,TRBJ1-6,CSARVQQGNSPLHF,TGCAGTGCTAGAGTGCAGCAGGGTAATTCACCCCTCCACTTT
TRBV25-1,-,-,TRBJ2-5,CASSEFVTETQYF,TGTGCCAGCAGTGAGTTCGTCACTGAGACCCAGTACTTC
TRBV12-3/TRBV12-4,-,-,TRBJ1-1,CASSLPRSEAFF,TGTGCCAGCAGTCTCCCACGATCTGAAGCTTTCTTT
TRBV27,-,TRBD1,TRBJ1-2,CASSFTDRSDGYTF,TGTGCCAGCAGTTTCACGGACAGGTCTGATGGCTACACCTTC
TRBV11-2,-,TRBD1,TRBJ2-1,CASSRGQGFNEQFF,TGTGCCAGCAGCCGGGGACAGGGATTCAATGAGCAGTTCTTC
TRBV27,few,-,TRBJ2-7,CASSFRGTYLRYEQYF,TGTGCCAGCAGTTTCCGCGGGACATACCTTCGGTACGAGCAGTACTTC
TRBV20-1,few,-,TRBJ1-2,CSARASGGRGGYTF,TGCAGTGCTAGAGCGTCCGGGGGCAGGGGTGGCTACACCTTC
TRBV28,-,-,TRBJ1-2,CASSETGTYQYGYTF,TGTGCCAGCAGTGAAACAGGGACGTATCAATATGGCTACACCTTC
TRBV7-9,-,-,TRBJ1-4,CASSLGGGNGKLFF,TGTGCCAGCAGCTTAGGAGGGGGTAACGGAAAACTGTTTTTT
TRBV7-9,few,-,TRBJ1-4,CASSLDGNEKLFF,TGTGCCAGCAGCCTGGACGGCAATGAAAAACTGTTTTTT
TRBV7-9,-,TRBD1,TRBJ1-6,CASSSDRGELPLHF,TGTGCCAGCAGCTCAGACAGGGGCGAGCTTCCCCTCCACTTT
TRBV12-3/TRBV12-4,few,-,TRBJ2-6,CASTPDISGANVLTF,TGTGCCAGTACCCCGGACATCTCTGGGGCCAACGTCCTGACTTTC
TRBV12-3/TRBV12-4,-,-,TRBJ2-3,CASSVMRGQDTQYF,TGTGCCAGCAGTGTGATGCGGGGGCAGGATACGCAGTATTTT
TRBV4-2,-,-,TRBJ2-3,CASRGADADTQYF,TGTGCCAGCAGGGGAGCAGACGCAGATACGCAGTATTTT
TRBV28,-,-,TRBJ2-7,CASSYYRSPSYEQYF,TGTGCCAGCAGTTATTACAGGTCCCCCTCCTACGAGCAGTACTTC
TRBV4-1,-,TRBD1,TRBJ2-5,CASSQEGQGAGEQYF,TGCGCCAGCAGCCAAGAAGGACAGGGGGCTGGGGAGCAGTACTTC
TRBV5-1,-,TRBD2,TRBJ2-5,CASSQNGLAGQETQYF,TGCGCCAGCAGCCAAAACGGACTAGCGGGGCAAGAGACCCAGTACTTC
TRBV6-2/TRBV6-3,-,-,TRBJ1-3,CAGRLGYSGNTIYF,TGTGCAGGAAGGCTGGGGTACTCTGGAAACACCATATATTTT
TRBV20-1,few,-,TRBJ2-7,CSATNSYEQYF,TGCAGTGCTACAAACAGCTACGAGCAGTACTTC
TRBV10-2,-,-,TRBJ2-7,CASSSDNNNEQYF,TGCGCCAGCAGTTCTGACAATAACAACGAGCAGTACTTC
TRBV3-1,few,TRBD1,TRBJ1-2,CASSQRTGRYGYTF,TGTGCCAGCAGCCAGAGGACAGGGAGGTATGGCTACACCTTC
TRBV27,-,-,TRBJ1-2,CASSLSPRDGYTF,TGTGCCAGCAGTTTATCCCCCCGCGATGGCTACACCTTC
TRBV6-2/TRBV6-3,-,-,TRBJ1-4,CASSDGQGDEKLCF,TGTGCCAGCAGCGACGGGCAGGGCGATGAAAAACTGTGTTTT
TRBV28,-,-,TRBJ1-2,CASSYAGYGYTF,TGTGCCAGCAGTTACGCAGGGTATGGCTACACCTTC
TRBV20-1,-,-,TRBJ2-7,CSASLADSPYEQYF,TGCAGTGCTAGCCTAGCGGACAGCCCCTACGAGCAGTACTTC
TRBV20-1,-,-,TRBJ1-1,CSARGAWSITNTEAFF,TGCAGTGCTAGGGGGGCCTGGTCAATCACGAACACTGAAGCTTTCTTT
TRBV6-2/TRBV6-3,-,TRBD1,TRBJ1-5,CASSYSIGQGAGQPQHF,TGTGCCAGCAGTTACTCGATTGGACAGGGGGCTGGACAGCCCCAGCATTTT
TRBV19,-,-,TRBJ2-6,CASTRNGANVLTF,TGTGCCAGTACAAGAAATGGGGCCAACGTCCTGACTTTC
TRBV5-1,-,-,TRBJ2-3,CASSSPVVTDTQYF,TGCGCCAGCAGCTCCCCGGTGGTCACAGATACGCAGTATTTT
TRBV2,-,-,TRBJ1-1,CASSEGGTEAFF,TGTGCCAGCAGTGAAGGGGGCACTGAAGCTTTCTTT
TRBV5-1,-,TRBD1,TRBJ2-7,CASSLTGQGPWEQYF,TGCGCCAGCAGCTTGACGGGACAGGGCCCTTGGGAGCAGTACTTC
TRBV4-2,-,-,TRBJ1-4,CASSQDPFVGVEKLFF,TGTGCCAGCAGCCAAGACCCTTTCGTCGGCGTTGAAAAACTGTTTTTT
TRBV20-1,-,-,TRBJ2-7,CSASELGDTTYEQYF,TGCAGTGCTAGCGAACTAGGGGACACCACCTACGAGCAGTACTTC
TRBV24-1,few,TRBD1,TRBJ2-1,CATSPGTGGYNEQFF,TGTGCCACCAGTCCCGGGACAGGGGGCTACAATGAGCAGTTCTTC
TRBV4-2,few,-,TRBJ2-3,CASSQDESLTQYF,TGTGCCAGCAGCCAAGATGAATCACTTACGCAGTATTTT
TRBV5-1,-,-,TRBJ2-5,CASSLYTAQETQYF,TGCGCCAGCAGCTTGTATACAGCCCAAGAGACCCAGTACTTC
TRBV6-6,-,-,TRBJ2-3,CASSLNGDRDTQYF,TGTGCCAGCAGTTTGAACGGAGATAGAGATACGCAGTATTTT
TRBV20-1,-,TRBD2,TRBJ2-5,CSAASSGGETQYF,TGCAGTGCTGCTTCTAGCGGGGGAGAGACCCAGTACTTC
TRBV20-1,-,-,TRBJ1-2,CSASDRDTGYTF,TGCAGTGCTAGTGACCGGGACACTGGCTACACCTTC
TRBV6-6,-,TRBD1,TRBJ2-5,CASSYPTGGSWETQYF,TGTGCCAGCAGTTACCCTACAGGGGGATCGTGGGAGACCCAGTACTTC
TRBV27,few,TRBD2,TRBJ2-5,CASSPIAGGFEETQYF,TGTGCCAGCAGTCCGATAGCGGGGGGCTTCGAAGAGACCCAGTACTTC
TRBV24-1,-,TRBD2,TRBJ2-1,CATSDFRPARLAGTLSYNEQFF,TGTGCCACCAGTGATTTTAGGCCGGCGCGACTAGCGGGGACCCTCTCCTACAATGAGCAGTTCTTC
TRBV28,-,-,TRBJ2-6,CASSSPLGTGANVLTF,TGTGCCAGCAGTTCCCCCCTAGGGACTGGGGCCAACGTCCTGACTTTC
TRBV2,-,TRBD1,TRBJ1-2,CASSIDRVGGYTF,TGTGCCAGCAGTATAGACAGGGTTGGCGGCTACACCTTC
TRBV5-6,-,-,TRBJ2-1,CASSLTPAASNEQFF,TGTGCCAGCAGCTTGACTCCCGCAGCTTCCAATGAGCAGTTCTTC
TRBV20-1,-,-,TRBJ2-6,CSAREKVGGANVLTF,TGCAGTGCTAGAGAGAAGGTCGGGGGGGCCAACGTCCTGACTTTC